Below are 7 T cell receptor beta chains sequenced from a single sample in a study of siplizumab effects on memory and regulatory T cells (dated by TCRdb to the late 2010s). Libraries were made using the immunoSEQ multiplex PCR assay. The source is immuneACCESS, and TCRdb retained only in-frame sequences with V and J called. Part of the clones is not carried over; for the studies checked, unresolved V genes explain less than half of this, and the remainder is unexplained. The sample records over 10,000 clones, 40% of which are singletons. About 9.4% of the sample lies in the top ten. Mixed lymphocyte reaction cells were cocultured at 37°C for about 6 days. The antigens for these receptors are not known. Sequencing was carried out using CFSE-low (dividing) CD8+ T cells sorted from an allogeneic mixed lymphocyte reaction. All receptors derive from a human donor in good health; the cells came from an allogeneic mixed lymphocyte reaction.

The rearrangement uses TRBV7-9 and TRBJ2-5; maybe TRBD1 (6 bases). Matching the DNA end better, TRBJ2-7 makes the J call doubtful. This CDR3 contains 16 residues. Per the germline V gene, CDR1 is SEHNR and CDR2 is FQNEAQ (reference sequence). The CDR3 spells CASSSNRDKNSYEQYF. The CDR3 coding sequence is TGTGCCAGCAGCTCTAATCGGGACAAGAACTCCTACGAGCAGTACTTC.

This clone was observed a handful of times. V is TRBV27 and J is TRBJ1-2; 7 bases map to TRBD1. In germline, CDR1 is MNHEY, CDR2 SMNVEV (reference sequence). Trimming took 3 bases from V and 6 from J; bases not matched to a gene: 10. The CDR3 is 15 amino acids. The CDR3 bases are TGTGCCAGCAGTTTTGTAGGGGGCTTAAGTCATGGCTACACCTTC. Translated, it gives CASSFVGGLSHGYTF.

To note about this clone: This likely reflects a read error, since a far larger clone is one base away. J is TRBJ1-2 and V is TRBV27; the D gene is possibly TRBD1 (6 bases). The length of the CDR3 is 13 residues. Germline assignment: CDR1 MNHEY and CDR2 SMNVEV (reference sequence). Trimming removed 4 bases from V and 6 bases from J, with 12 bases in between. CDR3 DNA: TGTGCCAGCAGTTACGGGGGGGCTGATGGCTACACCTTC. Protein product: CASSYGGADGYTF.

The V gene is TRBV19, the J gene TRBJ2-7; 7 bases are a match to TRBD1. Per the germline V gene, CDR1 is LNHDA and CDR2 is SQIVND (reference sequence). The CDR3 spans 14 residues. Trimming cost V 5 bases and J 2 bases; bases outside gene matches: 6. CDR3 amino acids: CASSPGTAAYEQYF. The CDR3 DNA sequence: TGTGCCAGTAGTCCAGGGACAGCGGCCTACGAGCAGTACTTC. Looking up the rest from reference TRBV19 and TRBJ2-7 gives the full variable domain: DGGITQSPKYLFRKEGQNVTLSCEQNLNHDAMYWYRQDPGQGLRLIYYSQIVNDFQKGDIAEGYSVSREKKESFPLTVTSAQKNPTAFYLCASSPGTAAYEQYFGPGTRLTVT.

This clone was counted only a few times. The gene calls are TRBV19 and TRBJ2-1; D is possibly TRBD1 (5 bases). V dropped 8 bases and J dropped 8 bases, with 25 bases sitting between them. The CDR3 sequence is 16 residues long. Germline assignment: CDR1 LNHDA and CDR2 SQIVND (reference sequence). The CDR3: CASSSWGSPSVDEQFF. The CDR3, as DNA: TGTGCCAGTTCTTCGTGGGGCTCACCCTCCGTAGATGAGCAGTTCTTC.

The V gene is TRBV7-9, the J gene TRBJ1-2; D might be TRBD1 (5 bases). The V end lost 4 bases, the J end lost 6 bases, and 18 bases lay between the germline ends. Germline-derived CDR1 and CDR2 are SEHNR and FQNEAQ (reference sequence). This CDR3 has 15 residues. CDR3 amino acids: CASSSWGDGRDGYTF. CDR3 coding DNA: TGTGCCAGCAGCTCCTGGGGCGACGGCCGTGATGGCTACACCTTC.

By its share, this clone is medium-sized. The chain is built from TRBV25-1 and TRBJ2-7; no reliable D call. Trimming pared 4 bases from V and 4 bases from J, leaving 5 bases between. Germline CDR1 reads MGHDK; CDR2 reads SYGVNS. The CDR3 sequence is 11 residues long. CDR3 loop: CASSALYEQYF. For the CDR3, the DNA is TGTGCCAGCAGTGCCCTATACGAGCAGTACTTC.